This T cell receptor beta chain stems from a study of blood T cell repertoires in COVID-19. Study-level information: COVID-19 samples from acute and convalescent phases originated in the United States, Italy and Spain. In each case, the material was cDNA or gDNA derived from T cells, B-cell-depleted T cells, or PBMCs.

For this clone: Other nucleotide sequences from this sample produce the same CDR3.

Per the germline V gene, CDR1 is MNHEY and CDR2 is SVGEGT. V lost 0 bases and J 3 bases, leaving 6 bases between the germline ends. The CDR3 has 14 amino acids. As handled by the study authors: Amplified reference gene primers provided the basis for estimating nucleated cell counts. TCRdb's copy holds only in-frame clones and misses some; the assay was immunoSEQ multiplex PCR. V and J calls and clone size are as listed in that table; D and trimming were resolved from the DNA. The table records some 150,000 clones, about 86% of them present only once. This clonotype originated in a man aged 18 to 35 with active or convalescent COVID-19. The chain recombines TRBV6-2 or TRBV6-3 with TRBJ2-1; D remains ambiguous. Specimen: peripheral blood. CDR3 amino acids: CASSYSGLYNEQFF. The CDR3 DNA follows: TGTGCCAGCAGTTACTCGGGCCTCTACAATGAGCAGTTCTTC.